This TCR beta chain was identified in a study of blood T cells in healthy people across ages. Study-level findings and limits: Both naive CD4+ cell counts and diversity were greater in long-lived donors than in aged donors. Diversity estimates drawn from one million T cells were deemed underestimates.

Concerning this clonotype itself: What it recognizes is unknown.

PCR was performed a second time for about 7 to 11 cycles using a sample-barcoded 5' primer and a J-beta primer mix. Tags on each cDNA molecule came from a template-switch adaptor with 12 random nucleotides. TCRdb fed the 5' RACE reads into MiXCR, producing one record per CDR3 protein. The sample carries some 1.6 million distinct CDR3 sequences, 30% to 40% recorded once. The V end was cut by 5 bases, the J end by 8 bases, with 22 bases between. The CDR3 extends over 16 amino acids. Germline V CDR1 and CDR2: SGHAT, FQNNGV. This chain links TRBV11-2 with TRBJ2-1, with D possibly TRBD1 on 8 matching bases. Sequencing used blood. This clonotype originated in a woman between 25 and 40 years old in good health. The CDR3 spells CASSVIGVQGGYEQFF. The CDR3 region has the DNA TGTGCCAGCAGCGTAATAGGGGTACAGGGGGGGTATGAGCAGTTCTTC.